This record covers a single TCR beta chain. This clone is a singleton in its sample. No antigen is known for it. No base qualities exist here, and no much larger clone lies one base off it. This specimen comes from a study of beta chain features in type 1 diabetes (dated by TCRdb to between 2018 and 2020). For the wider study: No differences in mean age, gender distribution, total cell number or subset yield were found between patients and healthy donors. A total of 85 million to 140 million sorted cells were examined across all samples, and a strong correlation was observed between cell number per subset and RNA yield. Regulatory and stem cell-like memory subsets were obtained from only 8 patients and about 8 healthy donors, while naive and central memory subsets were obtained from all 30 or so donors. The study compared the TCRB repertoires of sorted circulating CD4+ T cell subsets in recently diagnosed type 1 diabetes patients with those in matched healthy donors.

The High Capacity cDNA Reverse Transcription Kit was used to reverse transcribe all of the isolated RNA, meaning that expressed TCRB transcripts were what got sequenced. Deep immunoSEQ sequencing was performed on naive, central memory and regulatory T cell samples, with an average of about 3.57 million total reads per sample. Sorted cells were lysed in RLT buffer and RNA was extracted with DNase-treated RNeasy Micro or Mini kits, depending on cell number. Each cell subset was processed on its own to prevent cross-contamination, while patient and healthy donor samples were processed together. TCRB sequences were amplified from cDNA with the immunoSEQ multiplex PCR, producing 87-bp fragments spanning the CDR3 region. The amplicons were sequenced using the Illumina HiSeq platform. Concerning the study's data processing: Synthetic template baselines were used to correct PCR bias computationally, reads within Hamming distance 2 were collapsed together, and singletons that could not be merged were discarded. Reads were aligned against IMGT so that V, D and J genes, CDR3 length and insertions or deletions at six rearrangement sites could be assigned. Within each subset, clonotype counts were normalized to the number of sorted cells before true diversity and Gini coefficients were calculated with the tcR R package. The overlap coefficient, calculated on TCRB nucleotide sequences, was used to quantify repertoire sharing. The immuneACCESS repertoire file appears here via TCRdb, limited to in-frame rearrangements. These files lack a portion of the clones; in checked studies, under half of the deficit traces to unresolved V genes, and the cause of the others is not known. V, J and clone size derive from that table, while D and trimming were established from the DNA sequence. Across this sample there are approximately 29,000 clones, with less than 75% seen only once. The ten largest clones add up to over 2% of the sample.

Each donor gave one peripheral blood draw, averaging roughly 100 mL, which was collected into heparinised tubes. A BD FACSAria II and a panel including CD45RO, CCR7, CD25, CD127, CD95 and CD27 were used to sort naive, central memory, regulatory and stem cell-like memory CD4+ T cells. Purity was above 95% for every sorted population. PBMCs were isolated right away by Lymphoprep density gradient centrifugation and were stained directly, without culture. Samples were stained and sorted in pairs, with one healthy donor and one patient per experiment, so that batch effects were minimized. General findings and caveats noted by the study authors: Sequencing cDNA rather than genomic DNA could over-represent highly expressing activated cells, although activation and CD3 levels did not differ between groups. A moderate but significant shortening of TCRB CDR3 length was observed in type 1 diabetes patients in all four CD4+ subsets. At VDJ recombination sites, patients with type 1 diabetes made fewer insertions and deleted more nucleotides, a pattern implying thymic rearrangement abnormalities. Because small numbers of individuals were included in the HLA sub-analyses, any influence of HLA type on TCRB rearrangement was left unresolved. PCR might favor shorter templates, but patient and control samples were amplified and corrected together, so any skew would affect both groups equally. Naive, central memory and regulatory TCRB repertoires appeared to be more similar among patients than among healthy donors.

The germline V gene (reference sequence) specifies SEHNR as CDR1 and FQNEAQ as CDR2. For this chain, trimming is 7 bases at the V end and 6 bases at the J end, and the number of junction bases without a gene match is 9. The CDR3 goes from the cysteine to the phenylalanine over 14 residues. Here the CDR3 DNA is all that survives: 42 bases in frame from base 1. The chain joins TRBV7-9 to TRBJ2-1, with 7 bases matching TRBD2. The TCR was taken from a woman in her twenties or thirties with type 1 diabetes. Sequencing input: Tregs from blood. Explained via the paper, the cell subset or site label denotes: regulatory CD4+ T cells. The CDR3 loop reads CASTIPGLLNEQFF. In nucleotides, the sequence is TGTGCCAGCACGATACCGGGACTACTCAATGAGCAGTTCTTC.